This TCR beta chain was identified in a study of blood T cell repertoires in COVID-19. The wider study: Some COVID-19 samples were acute and others convalescent; all came from the United States, Italy and Spain.

The CDR3 length is 16 residues. Unmatched junction bases numbered 10, after V lost 5 bases and J lost 2 bases. Per germline, CDR1 SGHTA and CDR2 FQGNSA. Authors' analysis steps: Reference gene primer amplification gave nucleated cell count estimates. Profiled with immunoSEQ multiplex PCR; TCRdb holds only in-frame clones, not every one. From that table come the V and J calls and clone size; the DNA was used to work out D and trimming. The profile covers tens of thousands of clones, with 80% appearing a single time and roughly 12% taken by the ten largest. The sequenced material came from peripheral blood. The sequence derives from a human donor in a cohort sampled during active COVID-19. The chain is built from TRBV7-2 and TRBJ1-2, with TRBD1 identical over 8 bases. For the CDR3, the DNA is TGTGCCAGCAGCGGACCCGGACAGGGCGGGAACTATGGCTACACCTTC. Translation: CASSGPGQGGNYGYTF.